This T cell receptor (beta chain) appears in the sequencing data of a study of CD8+ T cells in alopecia areata. Study at large: Tofacitinib lasted 6 to 18 months, then 6 months off drug. The authors scored treated patients' severity by affected scalp percentage.

The V gene's germline CDR1 is SGHTA and CDR2 FQGNSA. CDR3 length equals 13 residues. V was clipped by 3 bases and J by 7 bases, with 9 bases between them. Reverse transcription of extracted RNA yielded cDNA, which provided the sequencing template. Sequenced by immunoSEQ multiplex PCR; TCRdb stores in-frame clones only, minus some. The sample lists some 240,000 clones, around 57% occurring once. This sample's treatment: oral pan-JAK inhibitor, 5-10 mg twice daily. Lesional scalp punch biopsies and peripheral blood came from alopecia areata patients. Here the sequenced sample was CD4+ T cells sorted from blood, taken at week 4, from a patient treated with tofacitinib. The V gene is TRBV7-2, the J gene TRBJ2-2; D is uncertain. The origin of this receptor is a human donor with alopecia areata. Written as DNA, the CDR3 is TGTGCCAGCAGCTTCACGCTGGTCGGGGAGCTGTTTTTT. It translates to CASSFTLVGELFF.